The T cell receptor (beta chain) described here comes from a study of blood T cell repertoires in COVID-19. Across the whole study: The United States, Italy and Spain provided the acute and convalescent COVID-19 samples. PBMCs, B-cell-depleted T cells, or T cells were the source of the cDNA or gDNA that made up the material.

CDR3 length: 18 residues. Between the trimmed V and J ends, which lost 0 bases and 1 base, there was a span of 15 bases. CDR1 and CDR2 from the germline V gene are LGHNA and YSLEER. Authors' processing steps: How many nucleated cells were present was estimated from reference gene primer amplification. TCRdb's table, derived via immunoSEQ multiplex PCR, lists solely in-frame clones and lacks some. For V, J and clone size, that table is used; D and trimming come from the DNA. The sample holds over 45,000 clones, roughly 80% seen once. This chain joins TRBV4-3 and TRBJ2-2; D gene unclear. Sequenced: peripheral blood. This TCR was recovered from a middle-aged man with acute or convalescent COVID-19. The CDR3: CASSQELSVTLNTGELFF. CDR3 bases: TGCGCCAGCAGCCAAGAATTATCTGTGACTTTGAACACCGGGGAGCTGTTTTTT.